Each of the 17 T cell receptor beta chains below was sequenced from the same sample in a study of blood T cell repertoires in COVID-19. Sequencing used immunoSEQ multiplex PCR; TCRdb keeps in-frame clones, though not all of them. The data contain 250,000 to 300,000 clones, around 90% of them singletons. The sequenced sample was PBMCs or T cells enriched from blood (not recorded which). The source of these receptors is a woman in her thirties who had recovered from COVID-19.

The chain uses TRBV30 and TRBJ1-1; D is uncertain. Germline V gives CDR1 GTSNPN, CDR2 SVGIG (reference sequence). The CDR3 totals 12 residues. V lost 0 bases and J lost 6, with 8 bases in between. CDR3 coding DNA: TGTGCCTGGAGTGTACTGAGGTCTGAAGCTTTCTTT. Translated, it gives CAWSVLRSEAFF.

The chain links TRBV28 to TRBJ2-7; possibly TRBD1 for D (6 bases). The CDR3 is 11 residues long. Germline assignment: CDR1 MDHEN and CDR2 SYDVKM. The V end was cut by 6 bases, the J end by 3 bases, with 6 bases between. CDR3 bases: TGTGCCAGCAGAGGGGGCTACGAGCAGTACTTC. Protein sequence: CASRGGYEQYF.

The chain joins TRBV18 to TRBJ2-7; 14 bases map to TRBD2. V lost 3 bases and J lost 3; bases outside the gene matches: 10. Germline V gene data show CDR1 as KGHSH and CDR2 as LQKENI. The CDR3 totals 18 residues. DNA for the CDR3: TGTGCCAGCTCACCCCTGACTAGCGGGAGGGCCATAGGCTACGAGCAGTACTTC. Protein: CASSPLTSGRAIGYEQYF.

The chain carries TRBV2 and TRBJ1-3; TRBD1 agrees at 9 bases. The ends lost 7 bases at V and 3 bases at J; junction bases unmatched: 10. CDR1 and CDR2 from the germline V gene are SNHLY and FYNNEI. The CDR3 has 16 amino acids. CDR3 sequence: CASKADRGRVGNTIYF. The CDR3 nucleotides are TGTGCCAGCAAGGCGGACAGGGGACGAGTTGGAAACACCATATATTTT.

The genes are TRBV24-1 and TRBJ2-2; D not resolved. V gave up 7 bases and J gave up 6 bases, with 11 bases separating them. The CDR3 is made up of 13 amino acids. The germline CDR1 and CDR2 sequences are KGHDR and SFDVKD. The CDR3 DNA reads TGTGCCACCAGACAGTTTTCTGCCGGGGAGCTGTTTTTT. Protein: CATRQFSAGELFF.

V and J are TRBV11-2 and TRBJ1-3, with 7 bases lining up with TRBD1. J gave up 7 bases and V 2 bases, and 2 bases lay outside the gene matches. Per the germline V gene, CDR1 is SGHAT and CDR2 is FQNNGV. CDR3 length: 13 amino acids. CDR3: CASSLTQGNTIYF. CDR3 DNA: TGTGCCAGCAGCTTAACACAGGGGAACACCATATATTTT. Variable domain in full (rest from reference TRBV11-2 and TRBJ1-3): EAGVAQSPRYKIIEKRQSVAFWCNPISGHATLYWYQQILGQGPKLLIQFQNNGVVDDSQLPKDRFSAERLKGVDSTLKIQPAKLEDSAVYLCASSLTQGNTIYFGEGSWLTVV.

This clone came up once. V gene TRBV7-6 combines with J gene TRBJ2-7; 7 bases fit TRBD1. Germline V gene data show CDR1 as SGHVS and CDR2 as FNYEAQ. V shed 5 bases, J shed 2 bases, and the junction held 9 bases outside the gene matches. The CDR3 is made up of 15 amino acids. The CDR3 loop reads CASSQDTGAAYEQYF. The CDR3 DNA sequence: TGTGCCAGCAGCCAGGATACAGGGGCGGCCTACGAGCAGTACTTC.

V is TRBV18 and J is TRBJ1-2, with 7 bases matching TRBD1. Germline CDR1 is KGHSH and CDR2 is LQKENI. The trim removed 1 base at V and 4 bases at J, leaving 6 bases unmatched. This CDR3 has 15 residues. The CDR3: CASSPLPGQTYGYTF. As DNA, the CDR3 is TGTGCCAGCTCACCACTGCCGGGACAGACCTATGGCTACACCTTC.

The V call is TRBV7-9, the J call TRBJ1-5; D may be TRBD1 (5 bases). Germline values: CDR1 SEHNR, CDR2 FQNEAQ (reference sequence). The length of the CDR3 is 12 residues. V dropped 2 bases and J dropped 11 bases, with 10 bases sitting between them. The CDR3 nucleotides are TGTGCCAGCAGCTTACAGGGTATTGCCCAGCATTTT. Translating gives CASSLQGIAQHF.

The V gene is TRBV2, the J gene TRBJ2-1; TRBD2 is a possible D gene (6 bases). CDR3 length equals 13 residues. The germline V and J ends were trimmed by 7 bases and 7 bases, with 14 bases remaining between them. CDR1 and CDR2 (germline): SNHLY, FYNNEI. The chain's CDR3 is CASTGAGFNEQFF. Here the CDR3 DNA reads TGTGCCAGCACCGGGGCGGGATTTAATGAGCAGTTCTTC.

The gene calls are TRBV30 and TRBJ2-1; 14 bases align to TRBD2. The CDR3 length is 21 residues. The trim removed 0 bases at V and 9 bases at J, leaving 22 bases unmatched. From germline, CDR1 is GTSNPN and CDR2 SVGIG (reference sequence). In DNA form, the CDR3 reads TGTGCCTGGAGTGTACGAATAAGACTAGCGGGAGGGCGGGTAACTTTGGTTGAGCAGTTCTTC. This gives the protein CAWSVRIRLAGGRVTLVEQFF.

The V and J genes are TRBV6-2 or TRBV6-3 and TRBJ1-1; TRBD1 matches at 7 bases. V was pared by 6 bases and J by 6 bases, with 13 bases of the junction left unmatched. Germline V gene lookup returns CDR1 MNHEY and CDR2 SVGEGT. The CDR3 is made up of 15 amino acids. CDR3 DNA: TGTGCCAGCAGCACCTTAGACAGGGATCGGGCTGAAGCTTTCTTT. Translated, it gives CASSTLDRDRAEAFF.

This sequence joins TRBV3-1 (or the pseudogene TRBV3-2) and TRBJ1-3; 9 bases map to TRBD1. The germline V gene has CDR1 LGHDT and CDR2 YNNKEL (reference sequence). The V gene end was trimmed by 4 bases and the J gene end by 4 bases; junction bases not matched to a gene: 2. The CDR3 totals 14 residues. This CDR3 is CASSLGQGGNTIYF. The DNA for the CDR3 is TGTGCCAGCAGCCTCGGACAGGGGGGAAACACCATATATTTT.

The sample holds one count of this clone. This chain links TRBV5-6 with TRBJ2-2, with 7 bases aligning to TRBD2. The CDR3 runs to 16 residues. Germline CDR1 reads SGHDT; CDR2 reads YYEEEE. J lost 1 base, V lost 1 base, and 4 bases had no gene match. CDR3 sequence reads: CASSLWASGNTGELFF. In nucleotides, the CDR3 is TGTGCCAGCAGCTTGTGGGCTAGCGGGAACACCGGGGAGCTGTTTTTT.

This clone was counted a single time. The chain uses TRBV21-1 and TRBJ2-2; the table assigns TRBD1, which was not confirmed against the DNA. TRBV21-1 is a listed pseudogene. The CDR3 is 18 residues long. CDR3 amino acids: CASSKKGDRGGVGGELFF. CDR3 DNA sequence: TGTGCCAGCAGCAAAAAAGGGGACAGGGGTGGGGTAGGCGGGGAGCTGTTTTTT.

This clone was seen only once. V is TRBV5-5 and J is TRBJ1-1; weak D call: TRBD1 (5 bases). Germline-derived CDR1 and CDR2 are SGHKS and YYEKEE (reference sequence). The CDR3 is made up of 13 amino acids. The germline V and J ends were trimmed by 5 bases and 7 bases, with 15 bases remaining between them. The CDR3 bases are TGTGCCAGCAGTCCGGGACTGGGCCGTGAAGCTTTCTTT. Translated: CASSPGLGREAFF.

The chain links TRBV28 to TRBJ1-5; TRBD1 is a possible D gene (5 bases). Trimming took off 5 bases at V and 1 base at J, with 15 bases between the two ends. The V gene's germline CDR1 is MDHEN and CDR2 SYDVKM. This CDR3 spans 16 amino acids. The CDR3 loop reads CASSPQPRGSNQPQHF. CDR3 nucleotide sequence: TGTGCCAGCAGTCCACAACCACGGGGGAGCAATCAGCCCCAGCATTTT.